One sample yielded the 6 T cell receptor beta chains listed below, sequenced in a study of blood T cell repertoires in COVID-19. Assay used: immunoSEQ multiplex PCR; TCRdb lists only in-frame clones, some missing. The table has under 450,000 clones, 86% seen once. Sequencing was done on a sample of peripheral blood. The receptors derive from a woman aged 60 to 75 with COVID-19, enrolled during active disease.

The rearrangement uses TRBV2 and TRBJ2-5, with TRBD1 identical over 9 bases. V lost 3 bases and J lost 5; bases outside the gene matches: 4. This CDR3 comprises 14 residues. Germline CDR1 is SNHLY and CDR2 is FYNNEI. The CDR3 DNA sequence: TGTGCCAGCAGTGAGGACAGGGGACGCGAGACCCAGTACTTC. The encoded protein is CASSEDRGRETQYF.

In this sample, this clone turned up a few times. The CDR3 reads CASSLAGLLGAVSGNTIYF. The DNA for the CDR3 is TGTGCCAGCAGCTTGGCAGGGTTACTTGGTGCGGTGTCTGGAAACACCATATATTTT. The chain carries TRBV5-6 and TRBJ1-3; maybe TRBD1 (5 bases). This CDR3 has 19 residues. Germline V gene lookup returns CDR1 SGHDT and CDR2 YYEEEE. Trimming stripped 0 bases from V and 1 base from J, with 20 bases between.

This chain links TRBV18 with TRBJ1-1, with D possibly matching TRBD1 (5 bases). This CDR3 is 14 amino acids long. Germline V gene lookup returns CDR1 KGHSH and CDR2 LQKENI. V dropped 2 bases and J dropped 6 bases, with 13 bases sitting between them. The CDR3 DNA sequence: TGTGCCAGCTCACCAGACCAGGGTAGGGCTGAAGCTTTCTTT. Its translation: CASSPDQGRAEAFF. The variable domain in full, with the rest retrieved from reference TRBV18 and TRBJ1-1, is NAGVMQNPRHLVRRRGQEARLRCSPMKGHSHVYWYRQLPEEGLKFMVYLQKENIIDESGMPKERFSAEFPKEGPSILRIQQVVRGDSAAYFCASSPDQGRAEAFFGQGTRLTVV.

The CDR3 protein is CACHAGGEQFF. Here the CDR3 DNA reads TGTGCCTGTCACGCAGGGGGTGAGCAGTTCTTC. This chain joins TRBV30 and TRBJ2-1; 7 positions agree with TRBD1. The CDR3 runs to 11 residues. V was pared by 6 bases and J by 9 bases, with 5 bases of the junction left unmatched. Germline lookup yields CDR1 GTSNPN and CDR2 SVGIG (reference sequence).

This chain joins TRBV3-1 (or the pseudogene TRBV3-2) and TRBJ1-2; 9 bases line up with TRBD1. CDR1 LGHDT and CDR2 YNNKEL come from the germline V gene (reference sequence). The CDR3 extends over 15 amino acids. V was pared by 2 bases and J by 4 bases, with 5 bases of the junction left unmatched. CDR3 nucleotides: TGTGCCAGCAGCCAATACAGGGGGCGCGCCTATGGCTACACCTTC. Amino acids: CASSQYRGRAYGYTF.

CDR3 coding DNA: TGTGCCTGGAGGAGGCAGGGCCTTGGAAACACCATATATTTT. It codes for CAWRRQGLGNTIYF. V and J are TRBV30 and TRBJ1-3; tentatively, D is TRBD1 (5 bases). Germline V gene sequence: CDR1 GTSNPN, CDR2 SVGIG (reference sequence). The V gene lost 3 bases and the J gene lost 3 bases, with 12 bases spanning the gap. The CDR3 has 14 amino acids. The full variable domain, its missing parts supplied by reference TRBV30 and TRBJ1-3, is SQTIHQWPATLVQPVGSPLSLECTVEGTSNPNLYWYRQAAGRGLQLLFYSVGIGQISSEVPQNLSASRPQDRQFILSSKKLLLSDSGFYLCAWRRQGLGNTIYFGEGSWLTVV.